This T cell receptor (beta chain) was identified in a study of blood T cells in healthy people across ages. The study, taken as a whole, reports: Estimated diversity across one million T cells was deemed an underestimate. Since the PBMCs were unsorted, naive and antigen-experienced cells could not be conclusively compared. The fall in TCR beta diversity per million T cells was roughly linear with age.

Combining a sample-barcoded 5' primer with a J-beta primer mix, a second PCR ran for roughly 6 to 11 cycles. TCRdb reanalysed the 5' RACE reads using MiXCR and keeps one entry per CDR3 protein. The sample comprises about 780,000 distinct CDR3 sequences, around 45% of which are singletons, and 15% to 20% rests with the top ten. Samples had at least 7 million PBMCs isolated from them. The CDR3 sequence is 16 residues long. Germline lookup yields CDR1 SGHAT and CDR2 FQNNGV. V was cut by 4 bases and J by 3 bases, with 16 bases left in between. To note about this clonotype: Its antigen remains unknown.

Sequences were obtained from blood. This clonotype originated in a man at least 80 years old in good health. The chain recombines TRBV11-2 with TRBJ2-1; tentatively, D is TRBD1 or TRBD2 (5 bases each). CDR3 nucleotides: TGTGCCAGCAGCTCTTCCGGGACGCGAGGCTACAATGAGCAGTTCTTC. Protein: CASSSSGTRGYNEQFF.